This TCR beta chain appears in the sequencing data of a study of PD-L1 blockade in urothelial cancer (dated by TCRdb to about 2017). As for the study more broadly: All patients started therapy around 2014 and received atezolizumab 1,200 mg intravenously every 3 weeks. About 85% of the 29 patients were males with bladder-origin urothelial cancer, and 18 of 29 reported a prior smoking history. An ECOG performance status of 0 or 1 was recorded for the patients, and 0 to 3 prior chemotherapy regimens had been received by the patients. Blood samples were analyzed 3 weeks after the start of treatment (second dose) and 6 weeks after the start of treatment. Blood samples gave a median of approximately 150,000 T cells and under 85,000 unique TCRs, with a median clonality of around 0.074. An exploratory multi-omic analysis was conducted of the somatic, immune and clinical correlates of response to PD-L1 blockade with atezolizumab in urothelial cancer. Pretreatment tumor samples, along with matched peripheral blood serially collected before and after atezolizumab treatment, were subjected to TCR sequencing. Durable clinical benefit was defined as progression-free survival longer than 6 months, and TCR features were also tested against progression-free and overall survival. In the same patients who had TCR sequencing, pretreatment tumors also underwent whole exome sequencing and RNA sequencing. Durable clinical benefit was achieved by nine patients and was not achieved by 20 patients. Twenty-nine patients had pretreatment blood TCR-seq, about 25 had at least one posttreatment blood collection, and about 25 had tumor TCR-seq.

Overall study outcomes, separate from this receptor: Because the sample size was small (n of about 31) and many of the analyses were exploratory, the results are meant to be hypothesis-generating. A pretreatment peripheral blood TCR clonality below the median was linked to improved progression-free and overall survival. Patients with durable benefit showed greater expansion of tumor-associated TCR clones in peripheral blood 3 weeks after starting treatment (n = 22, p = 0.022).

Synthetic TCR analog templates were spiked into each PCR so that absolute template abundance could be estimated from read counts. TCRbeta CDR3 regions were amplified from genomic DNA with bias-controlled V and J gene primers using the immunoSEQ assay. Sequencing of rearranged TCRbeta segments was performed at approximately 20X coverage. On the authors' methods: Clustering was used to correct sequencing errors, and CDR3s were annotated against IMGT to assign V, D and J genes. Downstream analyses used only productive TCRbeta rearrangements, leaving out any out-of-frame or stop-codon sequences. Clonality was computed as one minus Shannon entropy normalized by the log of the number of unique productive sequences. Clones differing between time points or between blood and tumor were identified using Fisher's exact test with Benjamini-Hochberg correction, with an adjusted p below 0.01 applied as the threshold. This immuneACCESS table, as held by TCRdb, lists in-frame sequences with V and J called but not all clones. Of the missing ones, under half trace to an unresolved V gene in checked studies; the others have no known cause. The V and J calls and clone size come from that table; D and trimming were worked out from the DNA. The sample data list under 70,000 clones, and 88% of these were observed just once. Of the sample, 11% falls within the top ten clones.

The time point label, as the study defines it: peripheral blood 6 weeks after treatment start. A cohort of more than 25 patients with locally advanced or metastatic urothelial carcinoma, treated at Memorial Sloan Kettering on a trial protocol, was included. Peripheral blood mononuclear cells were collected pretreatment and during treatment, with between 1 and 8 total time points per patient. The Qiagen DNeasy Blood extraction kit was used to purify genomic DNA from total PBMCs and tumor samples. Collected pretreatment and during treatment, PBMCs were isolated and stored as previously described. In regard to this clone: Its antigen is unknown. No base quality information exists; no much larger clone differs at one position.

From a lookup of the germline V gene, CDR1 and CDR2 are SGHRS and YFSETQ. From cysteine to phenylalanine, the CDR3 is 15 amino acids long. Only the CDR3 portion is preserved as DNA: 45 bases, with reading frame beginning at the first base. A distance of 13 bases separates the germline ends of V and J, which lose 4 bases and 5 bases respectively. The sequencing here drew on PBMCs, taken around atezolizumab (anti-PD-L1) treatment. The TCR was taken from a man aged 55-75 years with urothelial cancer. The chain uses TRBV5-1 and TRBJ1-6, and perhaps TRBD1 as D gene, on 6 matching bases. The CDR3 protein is CASSPQDRDNSPLHF. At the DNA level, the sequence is TGCGCCAGCAGCCCCCAGGACAGAGATAATTCACCCCTCCACTTT.